The clone carrying this TCR beta chain was detected many times. What it recognizes is unknown. V dropped 5 bases and J dropped 9; count of bases not matched to a gene: 6. The length of the CDR3 is 14 residues. CDR1 is MGHRA and CDR2 is YSYEKL in the germline V gene. A library of TCRbeta sequences, prepared with unique molecular identifiers, was generated. TCRdb reanalysed the PCR reads using MiXCR and keeps one entry per CDR3 protein. The table has roughly 49,000 distinct CDR3 sequences, around 9.2% seen once. The data were obtained in a study of T-cell reconstitution after alpha-beta-depleted transplantation in children. Study results and caveats: Some patients' high day-60 TCRbeta diversity was attributed to recipient cells surviving conditioning.

The V and J genes are TRBV4-1 and TRBJ1-6; 8 bases align to TRBD1. The starting material was PBMCs, mostly from graft donor cells, obtained 60 days after TCRalphabeta/CD19-depleted stem cell transplant. The receptor comes from a male patient aged 2 to 9 who had a stem cell transplant for chronic granulomatous disease, so the T cells may come from the graft donor. CDR3: CASSVQGAGSPLHF. In DNA form, the CDR3 reads TGCGCCAGCAGCGTCCAGGGGGCAGGTTCACCCCTCCACTTT.